Below, 19 T cell receptor beta chains from the same sample are listed, as sequenced in a study of T cell responses to AZD1222 COVID-19 vaccine. This table comes from immunoSEQ multiplex PCR, and its TCRdb copy is limited to in-frame clones, with some not included. The data hold fewer than 150,000 clones, with around 89% observed a single time. The material was peripheral blood, obtained 28 days after the second AZD1222 dose. The receptors here all came from an adult who received the AZD1222 COVID-19 vaccine.

The chain is built from TRBV28 and TRBJ2-3, with 10 nucleotides matching TRBD2. This CDR3 contains 20 residues. CDR1 MDHEN and CDR2 SYDVKM come from the germline V gene. The trim removed 6 bases at V and 1 base at J, leaving 19 bases unmatched. DNA for the CDR3: TGTGCCAGCAGCACCTACCCGGGGGCTAGCGGGAGCGGGGGCACAGATACGCAGTATTTT. Its protein is CASSTYPGASGSGGTDTQYF.

The V and J genes are TRBV11-1 and TRBJ2-7, with TRBD1 as a possible D gene (5 bases). CDR1 is SGHAT and CDR2 is FQDESV in the germline V gene (reference sequence). CDR3 size: 13 residues. Trimming removed 0 bases at V and 5 bases at J, with 8 bases between. The CDR3 coding sequence is TGTGCCAGCAGCTTAGCCAGGGTCAACGAGCAGTACTTC. Its translation is CASSLARVNEQYF.

This chain joins TRBV27 and TRBJ2-3; no firm D call. V shed 1 base and J shed 6 bases, with 5 bases lying between them. Germline V gene sequence: CDR1 MNHEY, CDR2 SMNVEV (reference sequence). CDR3 length: 12 amino acids. The CDR3 DNA reads TGTGCCAGCAGTTTATTCGGTGATACGCAGTATTTT. Protein product: CASSLFGDTQYF.

The chain joins TRBV11-2 to TRBJ1-3, with TRBD1 identical over 7 bases. The germline V gene has CDR1 SGHAT and CDR2 FQNNGV. V lost 5 bases to trimming and J lost 2 bases; unmatched junction nucleotides: 9. This CDR3 has 16 residues. In DNA form, the CDR3 reads TGTGCCAGCAGCCTGGGACTGGGACAGACTGGAAACACCATATATTTT. It encodes CASSLGLGQTGNTIYF.

The V and J genes are TRBV11-3 and TRBJ2-1; D possibly matches TRBD1 or TRBD2 (5 bases each). The CDR3 has 17 amino acids. Trimming removed 4 bases at V and 2 bases at J, with 18 bases between. Germline V gene sequence: CDR1 SGHNT, CDR2 YENEEA. CDR3 in DNA: TGTGCCAGCAGCTCCTCCTTTATGGGGGAACCCTACAATGAGCAGTTCTTC. Translation gives CASSSSFMGEPYNEQFF.

The chain combines TRBV9 with TRBJ1-2, with D hard to call. The germline V gene encodes CDR1 SGDLS and CDR2 YYNGEE. V shed 3 bases and J shed 4 bases, with 16 bases lying between them. The CDR3 contains 15 residues. Here the CDR3 reads CASSATSALSYGYTF. CDR3 nucleotide sequence: TGTGCCAGCAGCGCGACCTCGGCCCTGAGCTATGGCTACACCTTC.

J is TRBJ2-6 and V is TRBV5-6; a weak D match, TRBD2 (6 bases). Germline V lookup: CDR1 SGHDT, CDR2 YYEEEE. V lost 6 bases to trimming and J lost 0 bases, with 19 bases between them. CDR3 size: 18 residues. The CDR3: CASTRGRNQISGANVLTF. The CDR3 nucleotides are TGTGCCAGCACCCGGGGGAGAAACCAAATCTCTGGGGCCAACGTCCTGACTTTC.

This clone was detected once. The chain combines TRBV4-2 with TRBJ2-3; 7 nucleotides match TRBD2. CDR3 size: 14 residues. Unmatched junction bases numbered 5, after V lost 4 bases and J lost 4 bases. The V gene's germline CDR1 is LGHNA and CDR2 YNFKEQ. CDR3: CASSPGLGPDTQYF. The CDR3 nucleotides read TGTGCCAGCAGCCCCGGACTAGGCCCAGATACGCAGTATTTT.

The rearrangement links TRBV7-9 to TRBJ2-7, with 8 bases lining up with TRBD2. The V gene end was trimmed by 5 bases and the J gene end by 6 bases; junction bases not matched to a gene: 12. Germline CDR1 and CDR2: SEHNR and FQNEAQ (reference sequence). This CDR3 spans 15 amino acids. The CDR3 bases are TGTGCCAGCAGCCCCCCTGGGAGCGGGAGTGGCGAGCAGTACTTC. Translation gives CASSPPGSGSGEQYF.

In this sample, this clone turned up once. This chain uses TRBV6-5 with TRBJ2-3; D perhaps matches TRBD2 (6 bases). The CDR3 length is 15 residues. V lost 4 bases and J 5 bases, leaving 16 bases between the germline ends. CDR1 MNHEY and CDR2 SVGAGI come from the germline V gene. CDR3 region: CASSFLPGRRDTQYF. The CDR3 nucleotides read TGTGCCAGCAGTTTCCTTCCCGGGAGACGAGATACGCAGTATTTT.

The J gene is TRBJ2-3, the V gene TRBV5-1; D gene uncertain. This CDR3 has 14 amino acids. The germline gives CDR1 SGHRS, CDR2 YFSETQ. V lost 0 bases to trimming and J lost 1 base, with 6 bases between them. The CDR3 DNA is TGCGCCAGCAGCTTGGAGGCGCGCACAGATACGCAGTATTTT. Its translation: CASSLEARTDTQYF.

The rearrangement uses TRBV25-1 and TRBJ2-2; TRBD2 might be the D (5 bases). Germline V gene sequence: CDR1 MGHDK, CDR2 SYGVNS. Trimming removed 7 bases at V and 4 bases at J, with 13 bases between. The CDR3 runs 14 residues. The CDR3 loop is CASTHWGVTGELFF. CDR3 in DNA: TGTGCCAGCACCCACTGGGGAGTCACCGGGGAGCTGTTTTTT.

This clone was seen more than once but under ten times. The V and J genes are TRBV30 and TRBJ2-7, with 7 bases fitting TRBD2. The V gene's germline CDR1 is GTSNPN and CDR2 SVGIG (reference sequence). The CDR3 runs to 17 residues. V was clipped by 1 base and J by 3 bases; unmatched bases: 15. The CDR3 bases are TGTGCCTGGAGTGCCCGGGACGGGGGGATCTACCACTACGAGCAGTACTTC. This codes for CAWSARDGGIYHYEQYF.

CDR3 nucleotide sequence: TGTGCCAGCAGGACCCCTCGACAGGGAAGCTATGGCTACACCTTC. Translating it yields CASRTPRQGSYGYTF. The rearrangement joins TRBV6-5 to TRBJ1-2; TRBD1 aligns across 7 bases. The CDR3 has 15 residues. J was trimmed by 4 bases and V by 6 bases; bases with no gene match: 11. Germline lookup yields CDR1 MNHEY and CDR2 SVGAGI.

The chain carries TRBV10-3 and TRBJ1-1; D is unclear. The CDR3 runs to 14 residues. Trimming left V 0 bases short and J 6 bases short, with 11 bases between. CDR1 is ENHRY and CDR2 is SYGVKD in the germline V gene. This chain's CDR3 is CAISESQEDPEAFF. CDR3 nucleotides: TGTGCCATCAGTGAGTCCCAAGAGGACCCTGAAGCTTTCTTT.

This rearrangement joins TRBV11-3 to TRBJ2-2; D may be TRBD1 (6 bases). Per the germline V gene, CDR1 is SGHNT and CDR2 is YENEEA. V was pared by 5 bases and J by 5 bases, with 6 bases between. The CDR3 runs to 12 residues. The CDR3 protein is CASSQGTGELFF. In nucleotides, the CDR3 is TGTGCCAGCAGCCAGGGGACCGGGGAGCTGTTTTTT.

This clone was recorded only once. The chain has TRBV19 and TRBJ1-5, with D unclear. The CDR3 covers 13 residues. The germline gives CDR1 LNHDA, CDR2 SQIVND (reference sequence). The V and J ends lost 8 bases and 3 bases respectively, with 11 bases between them. The CDR3 protein is CASGLLSNQPQHF. The CDR3 DNA sequence: TGTGCCAGTGGCCTACTTTCCAATCAGCCCCAGCATTTT.

CDR3 in DNA: TGTGCCAGTAGTATTTTGGGAGGGGGCCTCGACATTCAGTACTTC. This sequence encodes CASSILGGGLDIQYF. The chain has TRBV19 and TRBJ2-4, with D possibly being TRBD1 or TRBD2 (7 bases each). CDR3 length: 15 residues. Looked up from germline, CDR1 is LNHDA and CDR2 is SQIVND (reference sequence). V was pared by 3 bases and J by 8 bases, with 17 bases between.

This chain uses TRBV18 with TRBJ2-7; tentatively, D is TRBD1 (7 bases). V was trimmed by 3 bases and J by 3 bases, leaving 9 bases between them. This CDR3 is built from 13 residues. Germline V gives CDR1 KGHSH, CDR2 LQKENI. CDR3 coding DNA: TGTGCCAGCTCACCCCAGGGGGGCTACGAGCAGTACTTC. This sequence encodes CASSPQGGYEQYF.